The present entry profiles one T cell receptor beta chain with its context. The data derive from a study of blood T cell repertoires in COVID-19. CDR3 length: 15 amino acids. V lost 0 bases, J lost 8 bases, and 8 bases stayed unmatched. Germline values: CDR1 GTSNPN, CDR2 SVGIG (reference sequence). TCRdb keeps only in-frame clones here, not all; method: immunoSEQ multiplex PCR. The data contain 90,000 to 100,000 clones, around four fifths of them singletons. The chain employs TRBV30 and TRBJ1-4; 8 bases are shared with TRBD1. The sequence was obtained from a man between 65 and 79 years old with acute or convalescent COVID-19. Input material: peripheral blood. Here the CDR3 reads CAWSVRQGIGEKLFF. In nucleotides, the CDR3 is TGTGCCTGGAGTGTACGACAGGGGATAGGGGAAAAACTGTTTTTT. Based on the CDR3 plus reference TRBV30 and TRBJ1-4, the full variable domain is SQTIHQWPATLVQPVGSPLSLECTVEGTSNPNLYWYRQAAGRGLQLLFYSVGIGQISSEVPQNLSASRPQDRQFILSSKKLLLSDSGFYLCAWSVRQGIGEKLFFGSGTQLSVL.